This T cell receptor (beta chain) derives from a study of blood T cell repertoires in COVID-19. Germline V gene sequence: CDR1 MGHDK, CDR2 SYGVNS. The length of the CDR3 is 15 residues. J lost 4 bases, V lost 2 bases, and 1 base had no gene match. Clones were sequenced by immunoSEQ multiplex PCR, and TCRdb holds only the in-frame ones, with some missing. The data show some 270,000 clones, 70% to 90% seen once. The chain uses TRBV25-1 and TRBJ2-2, with TRBD2 identical over 10 bases. Material for sequencing was PBMCs or T cells enriched from blood (not recorded which). The receptor comes from a woman in her fifties or sixties who had been exposed to COVID-19. DNA for the CDR3: TGTGCCAGCAGTGAACTAGCGGGGGTCACCGGGGAGCTGTTTTTT. It encodes CASSELAGVTGELFF.